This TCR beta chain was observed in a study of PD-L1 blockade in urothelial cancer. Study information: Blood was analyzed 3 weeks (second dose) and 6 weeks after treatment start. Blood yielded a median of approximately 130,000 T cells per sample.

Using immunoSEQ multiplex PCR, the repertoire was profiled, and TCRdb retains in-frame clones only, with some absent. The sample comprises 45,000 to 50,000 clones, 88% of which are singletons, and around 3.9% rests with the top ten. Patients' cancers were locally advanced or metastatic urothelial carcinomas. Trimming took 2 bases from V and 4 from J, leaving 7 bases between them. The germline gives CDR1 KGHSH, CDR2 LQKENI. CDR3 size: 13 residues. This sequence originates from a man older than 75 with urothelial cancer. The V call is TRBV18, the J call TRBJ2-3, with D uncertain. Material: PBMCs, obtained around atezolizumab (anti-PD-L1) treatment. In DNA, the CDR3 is TGTGCCAGCTCACCAGAGGTAGCAGATACGCAGTATTTT. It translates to CASSPEVADTQYF.